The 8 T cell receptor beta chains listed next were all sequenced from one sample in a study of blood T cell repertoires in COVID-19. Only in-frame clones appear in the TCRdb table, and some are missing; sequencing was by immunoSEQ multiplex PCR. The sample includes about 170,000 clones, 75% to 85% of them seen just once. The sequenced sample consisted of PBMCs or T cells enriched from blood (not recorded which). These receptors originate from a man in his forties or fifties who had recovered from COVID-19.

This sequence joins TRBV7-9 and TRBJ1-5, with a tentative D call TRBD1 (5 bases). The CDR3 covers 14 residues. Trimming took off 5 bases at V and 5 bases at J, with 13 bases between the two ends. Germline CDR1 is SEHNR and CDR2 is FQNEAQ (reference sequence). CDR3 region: CASSSQGVHQPQHF. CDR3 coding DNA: TGTGCCAGCAGCAGTCAGGGTGTCCATCAGCCCCAGCATTTT.

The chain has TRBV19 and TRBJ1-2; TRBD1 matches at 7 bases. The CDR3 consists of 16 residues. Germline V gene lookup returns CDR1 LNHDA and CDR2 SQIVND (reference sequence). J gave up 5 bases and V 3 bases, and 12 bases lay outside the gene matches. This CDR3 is CASSMERRQGPYGYTF. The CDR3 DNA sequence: TGTGCCAGTAGTATGGAGAGGAGACAGGGACCGTATGGCTACACCTTC. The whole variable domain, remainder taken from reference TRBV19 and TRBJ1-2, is DGGITQSPKYLFRKEGQNVTLSCEQNLNHDAMYWYRQDPGQGLRLIYYSQIVNDFQKGDIAEGYSVSREKKESFPLTVTSAQKNPTAFYLCASSMERRQGPYGYTFGSGTRLTVV.

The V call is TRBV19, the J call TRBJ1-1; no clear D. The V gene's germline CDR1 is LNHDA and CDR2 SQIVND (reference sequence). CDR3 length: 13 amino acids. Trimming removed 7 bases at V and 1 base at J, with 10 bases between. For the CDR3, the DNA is TGTGCCAGTACCGCCGCCAGGAACACTGAAGCTTTCTTT. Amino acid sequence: CASTAARNTEAFF.

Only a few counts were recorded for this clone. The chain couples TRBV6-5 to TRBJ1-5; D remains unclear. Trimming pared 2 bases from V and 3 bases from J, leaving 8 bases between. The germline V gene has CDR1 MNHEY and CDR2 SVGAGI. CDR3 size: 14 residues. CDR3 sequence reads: CASSYDGYNQPQHF. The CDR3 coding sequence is TGTGCCAGCAGTTACGACGGGTACAATCAGCCCCAGCATTTT.

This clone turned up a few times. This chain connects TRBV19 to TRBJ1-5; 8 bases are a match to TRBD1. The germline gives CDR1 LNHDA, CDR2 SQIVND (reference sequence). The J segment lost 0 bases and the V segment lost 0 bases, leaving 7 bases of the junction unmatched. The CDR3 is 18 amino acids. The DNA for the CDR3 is TGTGCCAGTAGTATAGATCAGGGGACAGGTTTTAGCAATCAGCCCCAGCATTTT. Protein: CASSIDQGTGFSNQPQHF.

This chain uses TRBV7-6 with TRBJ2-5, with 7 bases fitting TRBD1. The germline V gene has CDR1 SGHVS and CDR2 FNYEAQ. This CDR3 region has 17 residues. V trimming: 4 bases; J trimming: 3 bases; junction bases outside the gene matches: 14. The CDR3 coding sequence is TGTGCCAGCAGCTCCCCCCGTACCGAGGGGGCCAAAGAGACCCAGTACTTC. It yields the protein CASSSPRTEGAKETQYF.

In DNA, the CDR3 is TGTGCCAGCAGCGCCCGGGACAGAAACACTGAAGCTTTCTTT. The encoded protein is CASSARDRNTEAFF. The chain couples TRBV5-6 to TRBJ1-1, with 7 bases fitting TRBD1. V gave up 4 bases and J gave up 2 bases; unmatched junction bases: 5. Germline V gene lookup returns CDR1 SGHDT and CDR2 YYEEEE. The CDR3 length is 14 residues.

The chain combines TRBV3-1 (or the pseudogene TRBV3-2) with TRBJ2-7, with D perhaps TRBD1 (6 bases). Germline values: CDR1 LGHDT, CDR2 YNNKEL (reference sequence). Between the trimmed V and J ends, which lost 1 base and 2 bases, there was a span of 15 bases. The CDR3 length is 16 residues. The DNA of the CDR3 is TGTGCCAGCAGCCAAGGTAGGACAGCGGCGGCCTACGAGCAGTACTTC. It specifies CASSQGRTAAAYEQYF.